These 3 T cell receptor beta chains originate from one sample sequenced in a study of shared clonotypes between healthy human individuals. The assay was immunoSEQ multiplex PCR, and TCRdb's table has in-frame clones only and misses some. The sample comprises approximately 350,000 clones, about 97% of which are singletons, and 0.32% rests with the top ten. The sequencing sample was made of memory CD8+ T cells sorted from blood. This sample's subset: CD45RO+ cells pooled with CCR7-negative TemRA cells. Receptor source: a man aged 25-45 years in good health.

The chain recombines TRBV25-1 with TRBJ1-2, with D unresolved. The CDR3 is 11 residues long. V dropped 7 bases and J dropped 4 bases, with 7 bases sitting between them. The V gene's germline CDR1 is MGHDK and CDR2 SYGVNS. The CDR3 loop is CASTDGYGYTF. Here the CDR3 DNA reads TGTGCCAGCACGGACGGCTATGGCTACACCTTC.

V and J are TRBV9 and TRBJ2-3, with 12 bases lining up with TRBD2. The CDR3 has 18 amino acids. Germline CDR1 and CDR2: SGDLS and YYNGEE. V lost 2 bases to trimming and J lost 3 bases; unmatched junction nucleotides: 10. CDR3 in amino acids: CASSVSQTSGSYTDTQYF. The CDR3 nucleotides are TGTGCCAGCAGCGTTTCACAGACTAGCGGGAGTTATACAGATACGCAGTATTTT.

V gene TRBV5-6 combines with J gene TRBJ2-7; possibly TRBD1 for D (6 bases). V lost 4 bases to trimming and J lost 3 bases, with 20 bases between them. This CDR3 has 16 amino acids. CDR1 and CDR2 (germline): SGHDT, YYEEEE. CDR3 loop: CASSSPISGAGYEQYF. The CDR3 DNA sequence: TGTGCCAGCAGCAGCCCAATCTCAGGGGCAGGCTACGAGCAGTACTTC.